A single sample gave rise to the 15 T cell receptor beta chains below, sequenced in a study of cytomegalovirus exposure and HLA in healthy donors. Both 60 Vbeta primers and 13 Jbeta primers went into the PCR. Generated by immunoSEQ multiplex PCR, the TCRdb table keeps only in-frame clones and is missing some. This sample has 150,000 to 200,000 clones, with around three quarters found just once. The specimen sequenced was PBMCs. These receptors were obtained from a woman aged 25 to 45 in good health and CMV-seropositive.

The chain uses TRBV11-2 and TRBJ2-3; TRBD2 agrees at 9 bases. CDR3 length: 19 amino acids. J was trimmed by 3 bases and V by 4 bases; bases with no gene match: 17. From germline, CDR1 is SGHAT and CDR2 FQNNGV. CDR3 sequence: CASSSRGRGRATTTDTQYF. CDR3 sequence (DNA): TGTGCCAGCAGCTCCCGGGGGCGCGGGAGGGCCACAACGACAGATACGCAGTATTTT.

The J gene is TRBJ1-6, the V gene TRBV23-1, with a weak D call TRBD1 (6 bases). TRBV23-1 is treated as an ORF (open reading frame) with a function not yet certain. V was pared by 3 bases and J by 10 bases, with 13 bases between. This CDR3 is 14 amino acids long. This CDR3 is CASSHRGRGSPLHF. The CDR3 coding sequence is TGCGCCAGCAGTCACAGGGGACGGGGATCACCCCTCCACTTT.

The chain combines TRBV5-6 with TRBJ1-1; D is undetermined. This CDR3 contains 13 residues. Trimming left V 4 bases short and J 0 bases short, with 7 bases between. Looked up from germline, CDR1 is SGHDT and CDR2 is YYEEEE. This chain's CDR3 is CASSPGMNTEAFF. The CDR3 nucleotides read TGTGCCAGCAGCCCCGGTATGAACACTGAAGCTTTCTTT.

V gene TRBV19 combines with J gene TRBJ1-1; no reliable D call. V was pared by 3 bases and J by 2 bases, with 7 bases between. This CDR3 is 13 amino acids long. Germline-derived CDR1 and CDR2 are LNHDA and SQIVND (reference sequence). The CDR3 protein is CASSMRGNTEAFF. The CDR3 DNA is TGTGCCAGTAGTATGAGAGGAAACACTGAAGCTTTCTTT.

J is TRBJ1-2 and V is TRBV7-2; weak D call: TRBD1 (5 bases). V lost 0 bases, J lost 7 bases, and 9 bases lay in between. Per the germline V gene, CDR1 is SGHTA and CDR2 is FQGNSA. CDR3 length: 13 residues. CDR3 region: CASSLAEGFGYTF. DNA of the CDR3: TGTGCCAGCAGCTTAGCGGAGGGGTTTGGCTACACCTTC.

The V and J genes are TRBV27 and TRBJ2-5; D call uncertain. The CDR3 is made up of 15 amino acids. The V gene lost 0 bases and the J gene lost 5 bases, with 13 bases spanning the gap. Germline CDR1 is MNHEY and CDR2 is SMNVEV (reference sequence). The CDR3 spells CASSLSLTSSETQYF. CDR3 coding DNA: TGTGCCAGCAGTTTATCGTTGACTTCCTCCGAGACCCAGTACTTC.

The gene calls are TRBV7-9 and TRBJ1-4, with 8 bases identical to TRBD1. In germline, CDR1 is SEHNR, CDR2 FQNEAQ (reference sequence). The CDR3 runs 16 residues. J gave up 2 bases and V 4 bases, and 6 bases lay outside the gene matches. DNA of the CDR3: TGTGCCAGCAGCTACGGACAGGGTGGGACTAATGAAAAACTGTTTTTT. Translated: CASSYGQGGTNEKLFF.

The chain joins TRBV7-2 to TRBJ2-1; TRBD2 might be the D (7 bases). V lost 5 bases, J lost 9 bases, and 14 bases lay in between. Germline loops: CDR1 SGHTA, CDR2 FQGNSA. The CDR3 is 13 residues long. Here the CDR3 reads CASSTRGAGEQFF. CDR3 bases: TGTGCCAGCAGCACACGGGGGGCAGGTGAGCAGTTCTTC.

V and J are TRBV9 and TRBJ2-7; 13 bases agree with TRBD2. CDR3 length: 15 residues. The V gene's germline CDR1 is SGDLS and CDR2 YYNGEE. V lost 4 bases to trimming and J lost 3 bases; unmatched junction nucleotides: 4. This chain's CDR3 is CASSPGLAGFYEQYF. Here the CDR3 DNA reads TGTGCCAGCAGCCCGGGACTAGCGGGATTCTACGAGCAGTACTTC. Full variable domain (remainder filled in from reference TRBV9 and TRBJ2-7): DSGVTQTPKHLITATGQRVTLRCSPRSGDLSVYWYQQSLDQGLQFLIQYYNGEERAKGNILERFSAQQFPDLHSELNLSSLELGDSALYFCASSPGLAGFYEQYFGPGTRLTVT.

This sequence joins TRBV30 and TRBJ2-3, with TRBD2 matching 12 bases. The germline V gene has CDR1 GTSNPN and CDR2 SVGIG (reference sequence). This CDR3 region has 16 residues. With 2 bases clipped from V and 5 bases from J, the junction kept 8 bases outside the gene matches. The DNA of the CDR3 is TGTGCCTGGAGTCCTCCTAGGACTAGCGGGAAAGATACGCAGTATTTT. Translation gives CAWSPPRTSGKDTQYF.

V usage is TRBV7-8 and J usage is TRBJ2-1; tentative D call: TRBD1 (6 bases). In germline, CDR1 is SGHVS, CDR2 FQNEAQ. Trimming shortened V by 4 bases and J by 4 bases, and 20 bases separated the two germline ends. The CDR3 contains 17 residues. The CDR3 bases are TGTGCCAGCAGCTCCATTCTTTTACGAGGGGGTTACAATGAGCAGTTCTTC. This gives the protein CASSSILLRGGYNEQFF.

The chain links TRBV20-1 to TRBJ1-2; D is perhaps TRBD1 (5 bases). Germline V gene lookup returns CDR1 DFQATT and CDR2 SNEGSKA (reference sequence). V lost 6 bases and J lost 7, with 12 bases in between. The CDR3 length is 11 residues. CDR3 DNA: TGCAGTGCCAGGGATAGGGGTGGCTACACCTTC. This sequence encodes CSARDRGGYTF.

This clone turned up a few times. In DNA, the CDR3 is TGTGCCAGCAGTAGTCGGGACAGGGGGGATGCACTGTTTTTT. Its translation is CASSSRDRGDALFF. This chain joins TRBV28 and TRBJ1-4, with TRBD1 identical over 11 bases. Germline V gene sequence: CDR1 MDHEN, CDR2 SYDVKM. The CDR3 consists of 14 residues. Trimming at V came to 5 bases and at J to 13 bases, leaving 9 bases not matched to a gene. Variable domain in full (rest from reference TRBV28 and TRBJ1-4): DVKVTQSSRYLVKRTGEKVFLECVQDMDHENMFWYRQDPGLGLRLIYFSYDVKMKEKGDIPEGYSVSREKKERFSLILESASTNQTSMYLCASSSRDRGDALFFGSGTQLSVL.

This clone has only a few counts. The rearrangement uses TRBV4-1 and TRBJ1-2; D is perhaps TRBD1 (5 bases). CDR1 is MGHRA, CDR2 YSYEKL, per germline. Trimming cost V 4 bases and J 8 bases, with 17 bases left between them. The length of the CDR3 is 14 residues. The CDR3 protein is CASSRPQGLEGYTF. The CDR3, as DNA: TGCGCCAGCAGCCGACCCCAGGGTTTGGAGGGCTACACCTTC.

The CDR3 DNA follows: TGTGCCAGCAGCACTGCCTCCTACGAGCAGTACTTC. Its translation: CASSTASYEQYF. This chain joins TRBV13 and TRBJ2-7; the D is unclear. Germline assignment: CDR1 PRHDT and CDR2 FYEKMQ (reference sequence). This CDR3 is built from 12 residues. Trimming removed 5 bases from V and 0 bases from J, with 5 bases in between.